One sample yielded the 14 T cell receptor beta chains listed below, sequenced in a study of blood T cell repertoires in COVID-19. Data came from immunoSEQ multiplex PCR; TCRdb stores just in-frame clones and leaves some out. The sample lists some 80,000 clones; more than 60% were seen once. Material for sequencing was peripheral blood. The source is a human donor in a cohort sampled during active COVID-19.

The chain recombines TRBV5-5 with TRBJ2-7, with D possibly TRBD1 on 6 matching bases. This CDR3 has 16 amino acids. Germline CDR1 is SGHKS and CDR2 is YYEKEE (reference sequence). The ends were cut back, 2 bases at V and 3 bases at J, with 18 bases in the middle. The CDR3 DNA sequence: TGTGCCAGCAGCTTCGAGTTAGGCCAGGGGAGCTACGAGCAGTACTTC. It yields the protein CASSFELGQGSYEQYF.

This chain connects TRBV7-3 to TRBJ2-7; 8 bases fit TRBD2. J gave up 0 bases and V 9 bases, and 10 bases lay outside the gene matches. CDR1 and CDR2 (germline): SGHTA, FQGTGA. The CDR3 runs to 15 residues. CDR3 DNA sequence: TGTGCCAGTGGTTATGGCGGGGGGTCCTCCTACGAGCAGTACTTC. Translated, it gives CASGYGGGSSYEQYF. Full variable domain (missing parts from reference TRBV7-3 and TRBJ2-7): GAGVSQTPSNKVTEKGKYVELRCDPISGHTALYWYRQSLGQGPEFLIYFQGTGAADDSGLPNDRFFAVRPEGSVSTLKIQRTERGDSAVYLCASGYGGGSSYEQYFGPGTRLTVT.

This clone was seen only once. The V call is TRBV20-1, the J call TRBJ2-1; no firm D call. CDR3 length: 11 amino acids. V lost 0 bases to trimming and J lost 14 bases, with 11 bases between them. The germline V gene encodes CDR1 DFQATT and CDR2 SNEGSKA (reference sequence). CDR3 in amino acids: CSARESRMEFF. The CDR3 DNA is TGCAGTGCTAGAGAGAGCAGGATGGAGTTCTTC.

This chain connects TRBV30 to TRBJ1-2; 7 bases agree with TRBD1. This CDR3 is 15 amino acids long. Germline loops: CDR1 GTSNPN, CDR2 SVGIG (reference sequence). Trimming removed 0 bases from V and 3 bases from J; junction bases left unmatched: 7. The CDR3 sequence is CAWSVQEGTDYGYTF. As DNA, the CDR3 is TGTGCCTGGAGTGTACAGGAGGGGACAGACTATGGCTACACCTTC. Full variable domain (outside the CDR3, taken from reference TRBV30 and TRBJ1-2): SQTIHQWPATLVQPVGSPLSLECTVEGTSNPNLYWYRQAAGRGLQLLFYSVGIGQISSEVPQNLSASRPQDRQFILSSKKLLLSDSGFYLCAWSVQEGTDYGYTFGSGTRLTVV.

The gene calls are TRBV19 and TRBJ2-2; weak D call: TRBD1 (6 bases). The V end was cut by 5 bases, the J end by 5 bases, with 18 bases between. The CDR3 length is 16 residues. The germline V gene has CDR1 LNHDA and CDR2 SQIVND (reference sequence). Written as DNA, the CDR3 is TGTGCCAGTAGTCTTGCGCCGGGAAGGGGGACCGGGGAGCTGTTTTTT. This sequence encodes CASSLAPGRGTGELFF.

V gene TRBV6-2 or TRBV6-3 combines with J gene TRBJ1-2, with 7 bases matching TRBD1. CDR3 length: 15 amino acids. The V segment lost 4 bases and the J segment 4 bases; nucleotides outside the gene matches: 9. Germline V CDR1 and CDR2: MNHEY, SVGEGT. In nucleotides, the CDR3 is TGTGCCAGCAGTTCCACCCGGACAGGCCGCTATGGCTACACCTTC. Its protein product is CASSSTRTGRYGYTF.

The chain is built from TRBV6-4 and TRBJ2-2; 7 nucleotides line up with TRBD1. There are 15 residues in the CDR3. V lost 5 bases and J lost 3; bases outside the gene matches: 6. Germline-derived CDR1 and CDR2 are MRHNA and SNTAGT. This CDR3 reads CASSPTGMYTGELFF. The DNA for the CDR3 is TGTGCCAGCAGTCCGACAGGGATGTACACCGGGGAGCTGTTTTTT.

The chain combines TRBV6-6 with TRBJ1-2; 9 nucleotides align to TRBD1. CDR3 size: 15 residues. The germline gives CDR1 MNHNY, CDR2 SVGAGI (reference sequence). The V gene end was trimmed by 10 bases and the J gene end by 4 bases; junction bases not matched to a gene: 13. The CDR3 region has the DNA TGTGCCACCTTGAACCGGGACAGGGTCATCTATGGCTACACCTTC. This translates into CATLNRDRVIYGYTF.

The chain is built from TRBV13 and TRBJ1-3, with D tentatively TRBD1 (5 bases). The CDR3 sequence is 14 residues long. Per the germline V gene, CDR1 is PRHDT and CDR2 is FYEKMQ (reference sequence). Deletions cut 3 bases from V and 3 bases from J, with 9 bases between. DNA of the CDR3: TGTGCCAGCAGCTTCGGGGGAGATGGAAACACCATATATTTT. Translating it yields CASSFGGDGNTIYF.

This clone was observed a few times. This rearrangement joins TRBV13 to TRBJ2-3; TRBD2 agrees at 13 bases. Unmatched junction bases numbered 9, after V lost 5 bases and J lost 4 bases. This CDR3 region has 17 residues. CDR1 and CDR2 (germline): PRHDT, FYEKMQ (reference sequence). The CDR3 DNA reads TGTGCCAGCAGCACCACTAGCGGGGGGGCCATTGCAGATACGCAGTATTTT. Amino acids: CASSTTSGGAIADTQYF. Looking up the rest from reference TRBV13 and TRBJ2-3 gives the full variable domain: AAGVIQSPRHLIKEKRETATLKCYPIPRHDTVYWYQQGPGQDPQFLISFYEKMQSDKGSIPDRFSAQQFSDYHSELNMSSLELGDSALYFCASSTTSGGAIADTQYFGPGTRLTVL.

This clone was counted between two and nine times. V usage is TRBV6-5 and J usage is TRBJ1-2, with 7 bases matching TRBD1. Per the germline V gene, CDR1 is MNHEY and CDR2 is SVGAGI. The trim removed 2 bases at V and 6 bases at J, leaving 6 bases unmatched. This CDR3 spans 14 amino acids. CDR3 loop: CASSYETGLDGYTF. The CDR3 DNA sequence: TGTGCCAGCAGTTACGAGACAGGGTTGGATGGCTACACCTTC.

This clone was detected ten times or more. V and J are TRBV2 and TRBJ2-1; 9 nucleotides agree with TRBD2. Germline CDR1 is SNHLY and CDR2 is FYNNEI. Germline trimming cut 2 bases from V and 3 bases from J; bases unmatched to any gene: 8. The CDR3 is 17 residues long. The chain's CDR3 is CASSESSGGLIYNEQFF. The CDR3 nucleotides are TGTGCCAGCAGTGAATCAAGCGGGGGGCTCATCTACAATGAGCAGTTCTTC.

The rearrangement joins TRBV7-2 to TRBJ2-1; 10 bases map to TRBD1. With 4 bases clipped from V and 5 bases from J, the junction kept 5 bases outside the gene matches. Germline CDR1 reads SGHTA; CDR2 reads FQGNSA. This CDR3 is 15 amino acids long. The CDR3 here is CASSSRDRGHNEQFF. The DNA for the CDR3 is TGTGCCAGCAGCTCCCGGGACAGGGGACACAATGAGCAGTTCTTC.

CDR3 bases: TGTGCCAGCAGCACCGGGACAGGATCCTCTTCACCCCTCCACTTT. It yields the protein CASSTGTGSSSPLHF. The V and J genes are TRBV6-5 and TRBJ1-6; 8 positions match TRBD1. The CDR3 is 15 residues long. The J segment lost 9 bases and the V segment lost 6 bases, leaving 10 bases of the junction unmatched. The germline CDR1 and CDR2 sequences are MNHEY and SVGAGI.